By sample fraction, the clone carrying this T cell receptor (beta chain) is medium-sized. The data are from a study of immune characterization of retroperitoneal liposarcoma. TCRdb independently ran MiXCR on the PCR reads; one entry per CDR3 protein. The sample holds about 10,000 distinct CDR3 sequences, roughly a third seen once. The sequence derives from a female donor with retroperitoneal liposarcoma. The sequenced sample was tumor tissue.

DNA of the CDR3: TGTGCCAGCAGCTTAGAATATACCTCCTACAATGAGCAGTTCTTC. Encoded protein: CASSLEYTSYNEQFF. V gene TRBV7-2 combines with J gene TRBJ2-1, with D unresolved. With 1 base removed from V and 0 bases from J, the gap between germline ends came to 7 bases. This CDR3 is 15 amino acids long. The germline gives CDR1 SGHTA, CDR2 FQGNSA.